Presented here are 20 T cell receptor beta chains from one specimen sequenced in a study of blood T cell repertoires in COVID-19. This table comes from immunoSEQ multiplex PCR, and its TCRdb copy is limited to in-frame clones, with some not included. The repertoire holds approximately 240,000 clones, roughly 84% seen once, with roughly 4% in the top ten. The sample taken for sequencing was peripheral blood. The origin of the receptors is a woman aged 35 to 49 with active or convalescent COVID-19.

The CDR3 here is CAWSVIQRDGYTF. In DNA, the CDR3 is TGTGCCTGGAGTGTAATCCAGCGAGATGGCTACACCTTC. The chain has TRBV30 and TRBJ1-2; D remains ambiguous. The V and J ends lost 0 bases and 6 bases respectively, with 11 bases between them. The germline V gene encodes CDR1 GTSNPN and CDR2 SVGIG (reference sequence). This CDR3 has 13 amino acids.

The chain combines TRBV5-4 with TRBJ2-1, with 10 bases fitting TRBD1. V trimming: 3 bases; J trimming: 4 bases; junction bases outside the gene matches: 4. This CDR3 has 15 amino acids. The germline V gene has CDR1 SGHNT and CDR2 YYREEE (reference sequence). DNA of the CDR3: TGTGCCAGCAGCTCCCGGGACAGGGGATACAATGAGCAGTTCTTC. Translation gives CASSSRDRGYNEQFF.

The chain carries TRBV27 and TRBJ2-5; 8 positions match TRBD2. V lost 4 bases to trimming and J lost 4 bases; unmatched junction nucleotides: 5. The germline V gene has CDR1 MNHEY and CDR2 SMNVEV (reference sequence). The length of the CDR3 is 14 residues. The CDR3 nucleotides are TGTGCCAGCAGTTCTCACCGGGGGGGAGAGACCCAGTACTTC. This codes for CASSSHRGGETQYF.

This chain joins TRBV3-1 (or the pseudogene TRBV3-2) and TRBJ2-2; D may be TRBD2 (6 bases). This CDR3 comprises 14 residues. Germline V CDR1 and CDR2: LGHDT, YNNKEL (reference sequence). Trimming pared 7 bases from V and 6 bases from J, leaving 15 bases between. CDR3 nucleotides: TGTGCCAGCATTGCGGGACCTAACTCCGGGGAGCTGTTTTTT. This codes for CASIAGPNSGELFF.

In its sample, this clone was seen a few times. This chain connects TRBV12-3 or TRBV12-4 to TRBJ1-4; D is unclear. CDR3 length: 11 residues. Trimming cost V 5 bases and J 6 bases, with 4 bases left between them. CDR3 nucleotides: TGTGCCAGCAGTCTCGATGAAAAACTGTTTTTT. As protein: CASSLDEKLFF.

The rearrangement joins TRBV14 to TRBJ1-2; 7 bases are shared with TRBD1. The CDR3 runs to 14 residues. The junction had 2 bases not matched to a gene; V was cut back by 4 bases and J by 0 bases. Germline CDR1 is SGHDN and CDR2 is FVKESK. The CDR3 loop is CASSRTGTNYGYTF. CDR3 nucleotides: TGTGCCAGCAGCCGGACAGGAACTAACTATGGCTACACCTTC.

This clone was seen ten or more times. This sequence joins TRBV1 and TRBJ2-3; TRBD2, the table's D call, was not compared with the DNA. TRBV1 is shown as a pseudogene. CDR3 size: 17 residues. The CDR3: CTSSLQRGGDLTDTQYF. The CDR3 nucleotides are TGCACCAGCAGCCTCCAGCGGGGCGGAGACCTCACAGATACGCAGTATTTT.

This rearrangement joins TRBV20-1 to TRBJ2-5; tentative D call: TRBD1 (5 bases). CDR1 and CDR2 (germline): DFQATT, SNEGSKA (reference sequence). This CDR3 spans 11 amino acids. The chain's CDR3 is CSLFRGETQYF. The CDR3, as DNA: TGCAGCCTCTTTAGGGGCGAGACCCAGTACTTC.

In its sample, this clone was seen once. V is TRBV14 and J is TRBJ2-7; 10 nucleotides match TRBD2. J lost 2 bases, V lost 1 base, and 2 bases had no gene match. Looked up from germline, CDR1 is SGHDN and CDR2 is FVKESK. The CDR3 is 15 amino acids. CDR3 in DNA: TGTGCCAGCAGCCAAGGGCTAGCGGGGGCCTACGAGCAGTACTTC. As protein: CASSQGLAGAYEQYF.

This clone occurred a few times. This chain connects TRBV7-2 to TRBJ1-5, with D maybe TRBD1 (5 bases). Trimming took off 5 bases at V and 7 bases at J, with 18 bases between the two ends. CDR1 SGHTA and CDR2 FQGNSA come from the germline V gene. This CDR3 is 15 amino acids long. The CDR3 DNA reads TGTGCCAGCAGCCCCAGGGCAGGGAGGGACCAGCCCCAGCATTTT. Its protein is CASSPRAGRDQPQHF.

The chain recombines TRBV7-9 with TRBJ2-7; 10 positions match TRBD1. Trimming cost V 5 bases and J 7 bases; bases outside gene matches: 11. Germline CDR1 and CDR2: SEHNR and FQNEAQ (reference sequence). This CDR3 contains 15 residues. For the CDR3, the DNA is TGTGCCAGCAGCAAGTCCGGGACAGGGGAGGAAGAGCAGTACTTC. Residues: CASSKSGTGEEEQYF.

The chain has TRBV24-1 and TRBJ2-3; 9 bases map to TRBD2. CDR3 size: 16 residues. Per germline, CDR1 KGHDR and CDR2 SFDVKD. The trim removed 4 bases at V and 2 bases at J, leaving 6 bases unmatched. CDR3 DNA sequence: TGTGCCACCAGTGAAACCCTAGCGGGGAACACAGATACGCAGTATTTT. This translates into CATSETLAGNTDTQYF.

The chain has TRBV4-2 and TRBJ1-1; possible D gene TRBD1, 5 bases. Trimming pared 0 bases from V and 7 bases from J, leaving 9 bases between. Germline lookup yields CDR1 LGHNA and CDR2 YNFKEQ. This CDR3 contains 13 residues. CDR3 nucleotides: TGTGCCAGCAGCCAAGATCGACAGTTTGAAGCTTTCTTT. It codes for CASSQDRQFEAFF.

The J gene is TRBJ2-7, the V gene TRBV5-1, with TRBD1 identical over 9 bases. V lost 4 bases and J lost 3; bases outside the gene matches: 8. Germline lookup yields CDR1 SGHRS and CDR2 YFSETQ. The CDR3 covers 15 residues. The CDR3 is CASSPDRGLGYEQYF. The CDR3 DNA reads as TGCGCCAGCAGCCCCGACAGGGGGTTGGGCTACGAGCAGTACTTC.

This clone occurred a few times. The gene calls are TRBV18 and TRBJ1-2; 8 bases line up with TRBD1. Germline loops: CDR1 KGHSH, CDR2 LQKENI. The CDR3 extends over 17 amino acids. Trimming at V came to 3 bases and at J to 7 bases, leaving 16 bases not matched to a gene. The DNA of the CDR3 is TGTGCCAGCTCACCCTCGACAGGGGCTCCTGGTTTGGGTGGCTACACCTTC. Its protein product is CASSPSTGAPGLGGYTF.

The chain carries TRBV11-2 and TRBJ2-2, with 12 positions matching TRBD2. After removal of 5 bases from V and 2 bases from J, the junction contained 9 bases not matched to a gene. This CDR3 has 18 amino acids. The germline gives CDR1 SGHAT, CDR2 FQNNGV. The chain's CDR3 is CASSPILAGGLNTGELFF. CDR3 sequence (DNA): TGTGCCAGCAGCCCTATACTAGCGGGGGGATTAAACACCGGGGAGCTGTTTTTT.

J is TRBJ1-6 and V is TRBV25-1; a possible D gene is TRBD1 (5 bases). V was shortened by 1 base and J by 10 bases, with 14 bases between the two germline ends. The CDR3 is made up of 15 amino acids. CDR1 and CDR2 from the germline V gene are MGHDK and SYGVNS. Here the CDR3 reads CASSEWGATDSPLHF. CDR3 sequence (DNA): TGTGCCAGCAGTGAATGGGGCGCTACGGACTCACCCCTCCACTTT.

The chain combines TRBV20-1 with TRBJ1-2; D unresolved. Germline CDR1 reads DFQATT; CDR2 reads SNEGSKA (reference sequence). Trimming took off 1 base at V and 2 bases at J, with 2 bases between the two ends. The CDR3 length is 11 residues. This chain's CDR3 is CSARANYGYTF. DNA for the CDR3: TGCAGTGCTAGAGCAAACTATGGCTACACCTTC.

The chain carries TRBV28 and TRBJ1-6, with 10 positions matching TRBD1. The ends lost 5 bases at V and 4 bases at J; junction bases unmatched: 14. The CDR3 consists of 19 residues. CDR1 is MDHEN, CDR2 SYDVKM, per germline. In DNA form, the CDR3 reads TGTGCCAGCAGTACCTTCCTACTTGACAGGGGGCTGTATAATTCACCCCTCCACTTT. It translates to CASSTFLLDRGLYNSPLHF.

This clone occurred a few times. As DNA, the CDR3 is TGTGCCAGCAGCTTAACAGGGATCTACAATGAGCAGTTCTTC. This sequence encodes CASSLTGIYNEQFF. This chain connects TRBV11-2 to TRBJ2-1; D perhaps matches TRBD1 (6 bases). V shed 2 bases and J shed 3 bases, with 8 bases lying between them. This CDR3 is built from 14 residues. Germline V gene sequence: CDR1 SGHAT, CDR2 FQNNGV.